This T cell receptor beta chain was obtained from a study of blood T cell repertoires in COVID-19. Background on the study: PBMCs, B-cell-depleted T cells, or T cells provided the cDNA or gDNA that made up the material.

V was trimmed by 4 bases and J by 5 bases, leaving 22 bases between them. Germline V gene sequence: CDR1 LGHDT, CDR2 YNNKEL (reference sequence). This CDR3 has 17 amino acids. Using immunoSEQ multiplex PCR, the repertoire was profiled, and TCRdb retains in-frame clones only, with some absent. The repertoire holds just over 250,000 clones, with roughly 86% as singletons. V and J are TRBV3-1 (or the pseudogene TRBV3-2) and TRBJ2-3; tentative D call: TRBD2 (7 bases). This clonotype originated in a man aged 40-49 years who had recovered from COVID-19. What was sequenced was peripheral blood. The CDR3 DNA follows: TGTGCCAGCAGCCGAACACTAGCGCCTGGAGGGGGAGATACGCAGTATTTT. The encoded protein is CASSRTLAPGGGDTQYF.